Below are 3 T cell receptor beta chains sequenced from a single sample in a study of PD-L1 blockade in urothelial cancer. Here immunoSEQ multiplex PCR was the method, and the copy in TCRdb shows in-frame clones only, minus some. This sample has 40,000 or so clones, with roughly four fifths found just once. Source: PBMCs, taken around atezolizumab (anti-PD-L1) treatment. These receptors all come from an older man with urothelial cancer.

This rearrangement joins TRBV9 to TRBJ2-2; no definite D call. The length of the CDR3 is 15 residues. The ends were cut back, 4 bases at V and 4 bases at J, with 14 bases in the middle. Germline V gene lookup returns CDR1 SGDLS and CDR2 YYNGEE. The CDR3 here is CASSMGAQATGELFF. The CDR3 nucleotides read TGTGCCAGCAGCATGGGCGCCCAGGCCACCGGGGAGCTGTTTTTT.

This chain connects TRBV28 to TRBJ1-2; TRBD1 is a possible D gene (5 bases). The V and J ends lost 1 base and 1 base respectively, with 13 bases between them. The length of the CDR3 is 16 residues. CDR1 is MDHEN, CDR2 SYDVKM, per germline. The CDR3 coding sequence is TGTGCCAGCAGTTTATATCAGGGCAGGGTTAACTATGGCTACACCTTC. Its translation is CASSLYQGRVNYGYTF.

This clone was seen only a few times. In nucleotides, the CDR3 is TGTGCCAGCAGCTCCCGCCAGGGCAGCTCCTACAATGAGCAGTTCTTC. Its translation: CASSSRQGSSYNEQFF. This chain uses TRBV7-8 with TRBJ2-1, with D perhaps matching TRBD1 (5 bases). Germline V gene sequence: CDR1 SGHVS, CDR2 FQNEAQ. The CDR3 is made up of 16 amino acids. V dropped 4 bases and J dropped 0 bases, with 13 bases sitting between them.